These 31 T cell receptor beta chains were all obtained from the same sample, sequenced in a study of blood T cell repertoires in COVID-19. TCRdb's table, derived via immunoSEQ multiplex PCR, lists solely in-frame clones and lacks some. The sample consists of almost 30,000 clones, 80% of them appearing once. Material: peripheral blood. The receptors were gathered from a woman in her 70s with acute or convalescent COVID-19.

This clone was counted between two and nine times. This chain joins TRBV6-5 and TRBJ1-6; TRBD1 might be the D (5 bases). This CDR3 spans 13 amino acids. Trimming removed 2 bases at V and 15 bases at J, with 14 bases between. CDR1 is MNHEY, CDR2 SVGAGI, per germline. CDR3 residues: CASSYGQGGGLHF. The CDR3 region has the DNA TGTGCCAGCAGTTACGGACAAGGTGGTGGCCTCCACTTT.

On this clone: The junction and the germline gene differ at one end; a read error may be behind it. The chain joins TRBV14 to TRBJ1-6, with D uncertain. CDR3 length: 16 amino acids. Germline-derived CDR1 and CDR2 are SGHDN and FVKESK. The CDR3 nucleotides read TGTGCCAGCAGCCAAACCGGCGGAGGATCCAATTTACCCCTCCACTTT. Its protein is CASSQTGGGSNLPLHF.

The chain links TRBV28 to TRBJ2-3; 7 nucleotides align to TRBD2. Losses at the gene ends were 3 bases for V and 6 bases for J; bases not matched to a gene: 6. CDR3 length: 14 amino acids. Germline CDR1 reads MDHEN; CDR2 reads SYDVKM. The CDR3 region has the DNA TGTGCCAGCAGTTTTAAGGGAGGGGTGGATACGCAGTATTTT. It is translated as CASSFKGGVDTQYF.

The rearrangement links TRBV5-1 to TRBJ1-1; D remains unclear. Germline-derived CDR1 and CDR2 are SGHRS and YFSETQ. Trimming pared 0 bases from V and 4 bases from J, leaving 7 bases between. The CDR3 length is 13 residues. Written as DNA, the CDR3 is TGCGCCAGCAGCTTGGCTTCGGGCACTGAAGCTTTCTTT. It translates to CASSLASGTEAFF. Looking up the rest from reference TRBV5-1 and TRBJ1-1 gives the full variable domain: KAGVTQTPRYLIKTRGQQVTLSCSPISGHRSVSWYQQTPGQGLQFLFEYFSETQRNKGNFPGRFSGRQFSNSRSEMNVSTLELGDSALYLCASSLASGTEAFFGQGTRLTVV.

V gene TRBV6-2 or TRBV6-3 combines with J gene TRBJ2-2; TRBD2 aligns across 7 bases. In germline, CDR1 is MNHEY, CDR2 SVGEGT. Germline trimming cut 3 bases from V and 5 bases from J; bases unmatched to any gene: 6. The CDR3 loop spans 15 amino acids. The CDR3 DNA sequence: TGTGCCAGCAGTTATGTGGGACTAACAACCGGGGAGCTGTTTTTT. This encodes CASSYVGLTTGELFF.

The V and J genes are TRBV19 and TRBJ2-2; 9 positions match TRBD1. Germline CDR1 is LNHDA and CDR2 is SQIVND (reference sequence). Trimming removed 5 bases from V and 3 bases from J; junction bases left unmatched: 7. CDR3 size: 16 residues. CDR3 DNA: TGTGCCAGTAGTCTAGGACAGGGGCTGGACACCGGGGAGCTGTTTTTT. Translating it yields CASSLGQGLDTGELFF.

J is TRBJ2-5 and V is TRBV4-2, with D possibly matching TRBD2 (6 bases). Germline V gene data show CDR1 as LGHNA and CDR2 as YNFKEQ. This CDR3 contains 17 residues. Trimming shortened V by 0 bases and J by 7 bases, and 21 bases separated the two germline ends. CDR3 sequence: CASSQDMPPWGDWTQYF. Written as DNA, the CDR3 is TGTGCCAGCAGCCAAGATATGCCACCCTGGGGGGATTGGACCCAGTACTTC.

The chain recombines TRBV11-2 with TRBJ2-7, with 8 nucleotides matching TRBD1. This CDR3 spans 16 amino acids. The J segment lost 2 bases and the V segment lost 5 bases, leaving 11 bases of the junction unmatched. Germline lookup yields CDR1 SGHAT and CDR2 FQNNGV. The CDR3, as DNA: TGTGCCAGCAGCCTAATCCGTGCAGGGGGCCCCTACGAGCAGTACTTC. Its translation: CASSLIRAGGPYEQYF.

The genes are TRBV4-2 and TRBJ1-4; 7 bases line up with TRBD1. The CDR3 runs to 15 residues. Trimming cost V 0 bases and J 5 bases; bases outside gene matches: 3. Germline V gene sequence: CDR1 LGHNA, CDR2 YNFKEQ. CDR3 region: CASSQDQQGNEKLFF. The CDR3 bases are TGTGCCAGCAGCCAAGATCAACAGGGGAATGAAAAACTGTTTTTT.

This chain connects TRBV6-4 to TRBJ2-3; 12 bases agree with TRBD2. The CDR3 contains 13 residues. V shed 6 bases, J shed 8 bases, and the junction held 3 bases outside the gene matches. Germline V CDR1 and CDR2: MRHNA, SNTAGT. In nucleotides, the CDR3 is TGTGCCAGCAGCCCACTAGCGGGGGGTACGCAGTATTTT. The encoded protein is CASSPLAGGTQYF.

The chain employs TRBV10-1 and TRBJ2-3; tentative D call: TRBD2 (5 bases). Trimming removed 2 bases at V and 4 bases at J, with 7 bases between. The CDR3 contains 13 residues. Germline V gene data show CDR1 as WNHNN and CDR2 as SYGVQD (reference sequence). CDR3 bases: TGCGCCAGCAGTGAGACTAGACCAGATACGCAGTATTTT. Amino acids: CASSETRPDTQYF.

The chain employs TRBV6-2 or TRBV6-3 and TRBJ2-3; 13 nucleotides agree with TRBD2. V shed 2 bases, J shed 4 bases, and the junction held 0 bases outside the gene matches. Germline CDR1 and CDR2: MNHEY and SVGEGT. CDR3 size: 15 residues. CDR3 DNA: TGTGCCAGCAGTTACGGGACTAGCGGGGCAGATACGCAGTATTTT. Its protein product is CASSYGTSGADTQYF.

Worth noting for this clone: One end of the junction does not line up with germline, which may come from a read error. The chain has TRBV6-1 and TRBJ2-7; D might be TRBD1 (6 bases). From germline, CDR1 is MNHNS and CDR2 SASEGT. CDR3 length: 14 residues. The CDR3 sequence: CASGDRSVTYEQYF. DNA for the CDR3: TGTGCCAGCGGTGACAGGTCCGTTACCTACGAGCAGTACTTC.

This chain uses TRBV28 with TRBJ2-5; 9 bases are a match to TRBD2. V lost 7 bases to trimming and J lost 5 bases; unmatched junction nucleotides: 17. Germline lookup yields CDR1 MDHEN and CDR2 SYDVKM. This CDR3 region has 17 residues. In DNA, the CDR3 is TGTGCCAGCACGCAGGGGGGGGCTAGCGGGGAGACGGAGACCCAGTACTTC. Translation: CASTQGGASGETETQYF.

This sequence joins TRBV19 and TRBJ2-2, with 11 bases lining up with TRBD2. Trimming cost V 8 bases and J 5 bases; bases outside gene matches: 7. The CDR3 covers 15 residues. Germline V lookup: CDR1 LNHDA, CDR2 SQIVND (reference sequence). The CDR3 nucleotides read TGTGCCAGTGCACCGGGACTAGCGGTGACCGGGGAGCTGTTTTTT. Translating gives CASAPGLAVTGELFF.

This clone occurred a few times. Other DNA sequences within the sample encode an identical CDR3. The gene calls are TRBV6-2 or TRBV6-3 and TRBJ2-5, with D perhaps TRBD1 (6 bases). The CDR3 spans 14 residues. The V gene's germline CDR1 is MNHEY and CDR2 SVGEGT. Trimming removed 1 base at V and 4 bases at J, with 10 bases between. The CDR3 spells CASSYLDRGETQYF. The CDR3 DNA reads as TGTGCCAGCAGTTACTTGGACAGAGGAGAGACCCAGTACTTC.

This clone was seen a handful of times. V gene TRBV2 combines with J gene TRBJ1-1; 8 bases align to TRBD1. This CDR3 spans 15 amino acids. V was clipped by 6 bases and J by 0 bases; unmatched bases: 6. Germline V CDR1 and CDR2: SNHLY, FYNNEI. The CDR3 is CASRGQGSLNTEAFF. In nucleotides, the CDR3 is TGTGCCAGCAGAGGACAGGGTTCCTTGAACACTGAAGCTTTCTTT.

The genes are TRBV27 and TRBJ1-1, with 8 bases identical to TRBD1. The V segment lost 5 bases and the J segment 3 bases; nucleotides outside the gene matches: 5. Germline V gene sequence: CDR1 MNHEY, CDR2 SMNVEV (reference sequence). This CDR3 has 14 amino acids. As DNA, the CDR3 is TGTGCCAGCAGTCGCCAGACAGGGGACACTGAAGCTTTCTTT. It is translated as CASSRQTGDTEAFF.

This clone is a singleton in its sample. The CDR3, as DNA: TGCGCCAGCAGCCAAGGCGGGCTAGCGGGGGGATTCCTGGTGAGTGAGCAGTTCTTC. It codes for CASSQGGLAGGFLVSEQFF. V usage is TRBV4-1 and J usage is TRBJ2-1; 11 bases fit TRBD2. Unmatched junction bases numbered 17, after V lost 1 base and J lost 9 bases. This CDR3 comprises 19 residues. The germline V gene encodes CDR1 MGHRA and CDR2 YSYEKL.

This chain links TRBV27 with TRBJ2-7, with TRBD2 as a possible D gene (5 bases). Trimming removed 5 bases from V and 3 bases from J, with 11 bases in between. Germline V gene data show CDR1 as MNHEY and CDR2 as SMNVEV (reference sequence). There are 13 residues in the CDR3. The DNA of the CDR3 is TGTGCCAGCAGTAGGGAGAGGGACTACGAGCAGTACTTC. Protein product: CASSRERDYEQYF.

The chain couples TRBV13 to TRBJ2-7; weak D call: TRBD1 (5 bases). CDR1 PRHDT and CDR2 FYEKMQ come from the germline V gene (reference sequence). Trimming stripped 7 bases from V and 0 bases from J, with 19 bases between. The CDR3 runs to 16 residues. CDR3: CASTAGSADLSYEQYF. The CDR3 DNA follows: TGTGCCAGCACCGCAGGGTCCGCAGATCTCTCCTACGAGCAGTACTTC.

The chain joins TRBV2 to TRBJ2-1; TRBD1 matches at 9 bases. CDR3 length equals 15 residues. V was pared by 6 bases and J by 3 bases, with 6 bases of the junction left unmatched. Germline V CDR1 and CDR2: SNHLY, FYNNEI. The CDR3 is CASRVGQGIYNEQFF. Here the CDR3 DNA reads TGTGCCAGCAGAGTGGGACAGGGTATCTACAATGAGCAGTTCTTC. Supplemented by reference TRBV2 and TRBJ2-1, the full variable domain reads EPEVTQTPSHQVTQMGQEVILRCVPISNHLYFYWYRQILGQKVEFLVSFYNNEISEKSEIFDDQFSVERPDGSNFTLKIRSTKLEDSAMYFCASRVGQGIYNEQFFGPGTRLTVL.

This clone turned up a few times. The chain couples TRBV7-8 to TRBJ1-1; 12 bases map to TRBD1. Germline V gene lookup returns CDR1 SGHVS and CDR2 FQNEAQ. The trim removed 5 bases at V and 4 bases at J, leaving 5 bases unmatched. There are 15 residues in the CDR3. The CDR3 loop reads CASSVPGQGATEAFF. The CDR3 nucleotides are TGTGCCAGCAGCGTACCGGGACAGGGGGCCACTGAAGCTTTCTTT.

The V call is TRBV6-5, the J call TRBJ1-2; the D is unclear. Trimming cost V 10 bases and J 5 bases, with 14 bases left between them. This CDR3 has 12 amino acids. Germline CDR1 is MNHEY and CDR2 is SVGAGI. CDR3 coding DNA: TGTGCCACGCGGTTGGCATTATATGGCTACACCTTC. This gives the protein CATRLALYGYTF.

The chain carries TRBV18 and TRBJ1-5; 7 bases fit TRBD1. CDR3 size: 14 residues. The J segment lost 6 bases and the V segment lost 5 bases, leaving 7 bases of the junction unmatched. Germline CDR1 and CDR2: KGHSH and LQKENI. CDR3 residues: CASSGGGSSQPQHF. CDR3 in DNA: TGTGCCAGCTCAGGAGGGGGCAGTTCTCAGCCCCAGCATTTT.

This chain uses TRBV30 with TRBJ1-2; D perhaps matches TRBD1 (6 bases). The V gene's germline CDR1 is GTSNPN and CDR2 SVGIG (reference sequence). V lost 2 bases to trimming and J lost 0 bases, with 10 bases between them. CDR3 size: 14 residues. The CDR3 DNA reads as TGTGCCTGGAGTAGTGGACAGACTAACTATGGCTACACCTTC. It encodes CAWSSGQTNYGYTF.

Worth noting for this clone: Distinct nucleotide sequences in the sample also encode this CDR3. The V call is TRBV3-1 (or the pseudogene TRBV3-2), the J call TRBJ2-3, with TRBD2 identical over 11 bases. Germline values: CDR1 LGHDT, CDR2 YNNKEL (reference sequence). The CDR3 contains 19 residues. Losses at the gene ends were 1 base for V and 0 bases for J; bases not matched to a gene: 9. CDR3 sequence (DNA): TGTGCCAGCAGCCAAGGGGCCCTAGCGGGAGGCCCTAGCACAGATACGCAGTATTTT. Translation gives CASSQGALAGGPSTDTQYF.

V is TRBV2 and J is TRBJ1-5, with 8 bases that match TRBD1. With 1 base clipped from V and 6 bases from J, the junction kept 2 bases outside the gene matches. The CDR3 length is 14 residues. Germline loops: CDR1 SNHLY, CDR2 FYNNEI. The CDR3 DNA reads TGTGCCAGCAGTGAAGGGACAGGGAGTCAGCCCCAGCATTTT. It yields the protein CASSEGTGSQPQHF.

This clone showed up just a few times. The chain links TRBV19 to TRBJ1-2, with TRBD1 matching over 10 bases. Germline V gene data show CDR1 as LNHDA and CDR2 as SQIVND (reference sequence). The V and J ends lost 2 bases and 1 base, in that order; junction bases with no gene match: 7. The CDR3 consists of 17 residues. The CDR3 DNA reads TGTGCCAGTAGTATATTAGGGACAGGGGCTTTTAACTATGGCTACACCTTC. Protein: CASSILGTGAFNYGYTF.

CDR3 sequence: CASSLKQGGSYNEQFF. The CDR3 region has the DNA TGTGCCAGCAGCCTCAAACAGGGGGGCTCCTACAATGAGCAGTTCTTC. The J gene is TRBJ2-1, the V gene TRBV9; 8 nucleotides line up with TRBD1. The V segment lost 4 bases and the J segment 0 bases; nucleotides outside the gene matches: 6. Germline assignment: CDR1 SGDLS and CDR2 YYNGEE. This CDR3 region has 16 residues.

The CDR3: CASSLWTSATDTQYF. The CDR3 DNA follows: TGCGCCAGCAGCCTCTGGACTAGCGCCACAGATACGCAGTATTTT. V gene TRBV5-1 combines with J gene TRBJ2-3; 9 positions match TRBD2. The length of the CDR3 is 15 residues. Germline CDR1 is SGHRS and CDR2 is YFSETQ. J lost 2 bases, V lost 4 bases, and 5 bases had no gene match.